The clone carrying this TCR beta chain occurred a few times. Its antigen remains unknown. This entry comes from a study of response to subunit inactivated influenza vaccine. Regarding the study as a whole: Each seasonal influenza vaccination, the authors suggested, recruits few new T cells.

Trimming removed 3 bases at V and 9 bases at J, with 12 bases between. This CDR3 has 14 residues. TCRdb itself ran the RT-PCR reads through MiXCR, one entry per CDR3 protein. The table lists 800,000 or so distinct CDR3 sequences, 21% of them singletons, with 9.5% to 13% in the top ten. The sequences come from PBMCs from blood, collected around 5 days after vaccination. The chain recombines TRBV12-3 or TRBV12-4 with TRBJ1-6; unclear D gene. The sequence was obtained from a man aged 50 or older who received an inactivated influenza vaccine. CDR3 DNA sequence: TGTGCCAGCAGTTTCGTAGGGAGTCGTTCACCCCTCCACTTT. This sequence encodes CASSFVGSRSPLHF.